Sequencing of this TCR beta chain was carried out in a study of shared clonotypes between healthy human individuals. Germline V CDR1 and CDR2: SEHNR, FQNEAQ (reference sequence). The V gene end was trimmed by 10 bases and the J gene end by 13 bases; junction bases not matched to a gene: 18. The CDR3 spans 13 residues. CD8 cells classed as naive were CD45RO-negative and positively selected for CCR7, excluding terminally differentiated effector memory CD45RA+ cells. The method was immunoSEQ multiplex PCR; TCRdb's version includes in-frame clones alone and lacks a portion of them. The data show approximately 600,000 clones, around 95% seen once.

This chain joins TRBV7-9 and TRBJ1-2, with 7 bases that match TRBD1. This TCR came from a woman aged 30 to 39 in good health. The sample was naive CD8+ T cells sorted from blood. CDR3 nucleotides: TGTGCCACCGGGACAGACAACCTCTTGAGACTCACCTTC. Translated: CATGTDNLLRLTF.